The source of this T cell receptor (beta chain) is a study of shared clonotypes between healthy human individuals. About the study: A couple of female and a few male donors aged 18 to 49 were enrolled. General observations from the study: Sampling included only blood; tissue repertoires likely differ. Donor scarcity curtailed the genetic and exposure-history diversity represented herein.

TCRdb keeps only in-frame clones here, not all; method: immunoSEQ multiplex PCR. Among roughly 2 million clones listed, roughly 95% were seen once. Selected positively for CCR7 and CD45RO-negative, naive CD8 cells excluded terminally differentiated effector memory CD45RA+ cells. Worth noting for this clone: Its specificity is not known.

The ends lost 1 base at V and 1 base at J; junction bases unmatched: 8. This CDR3 comprises 17 residues. Germline lookup yields CDR1 MDHEN and CDR2 SYDVKM. This sequence joins TRBV28 and TRBJ2-3, with TRBD2 matching 7 bases. Specimen: naive CD8+ T cells sorted from blood. The source is a man aged 18 to 29 in good health. The CDR3 loop is CASSLSDGGTRTDTQYF. DNA of the CDR3: TGTGCCAGCAGTTTATCCGACGGGGGGACGCGCACAGATACGCAGTATTTT.